These 10 T cell receptor beta chains were all obtained from the same sample, sequenced in a study of T-cell reconstitution after alpha-beta-depleted transplantation in children. Unique molecular identifiers were incorporated during preparation of the TCRbeta library. TCRdb re-called the PCR reads with MiXCR, one entry per CDR3 protein. Seen here are 350,000 to 400,000 distinct CDR3 sequences, 20% observed once, and the top ten hold 3.8%. The source was PBMCs from the stem cell graft donor, collected from the stem cell graft. These receptors originate from a human donor who donated a stem cell graft to a child with acute myeloid leukemia.

This clonotype was recorded many times. The chain combines TRBV12-3 or TRBV12-4 with TRBJ2-3; D is undetermined. The ends were cut back, 5 bases at V and 6 bases at J, with 9 bases in the middle. This CDR3 is built from 12 residues. CDR3 in amino acids: CASSGPTDTQYF. The CDR3 DNA reads TGTGCCAGCAGTGGTCCCACGGATACGCAGTATTTT.

In DNA, the CDR3 is TGTGCCAGCAGCTTAGTAGCGGGAGAGGCAGATACGCAGTATTTT. Protein sequence: CASSLVAGEADTQYF. The V gene is TRBV7-6, the J gene TRBJ2-3, with 9 positions matching TRBD2. The CDR3 is 15 amino acids. Germline CDR1 reads SGHVS; CDR2 reads FNYEAQ. After removal of 1 base from V and 4 bases from J, the junction contained 3 bases not matched to a gene.

In this sample, this clonotype turned up many times. This chain links TRBV20-1 with TRBJ1-1; D is unclear. V lost 0 bases to trimming and J lost 7 bases, with 15 bases between them. Germline V lookup: CDR1 DFQATT, CDR2 SNEGSKA (reference sequence). This CDR3 has 14 residues. The CDR3 bases are TGCAGTGCTAGAGATCGAACAACGTCAAGTGAAGCTTTCTTT. Its translation: CSARDRTTSSEAFF.

This clonotype was counted many times. The rearrangement uses TRBV7-2 and TRBJ2-1; D not certain. Germline assignment: CDR1 SGHTA and CDR2 FQGNSA. Trimming shortened V by 8 bases and J by 4 bases, and 9 bases separated the two germline ends. This CDR3 has 12 residues. Here the CDR3 reads CASGRNYNEQFF. The CDR3 coding sequence is TGTGCCAGCGGGCGGAATTACAATGAGCAGTTCTTC.

CDR3 DNA sequence: TGTGCCAGCAGTGACTCACGGGGGTTGGGGCAGTATTTT. This encodes CASSDSRGLGQYF. The rearrangement links TRBV12-3 or TRBV12-4 to TRBJ2-3; a possible D gene is TRBD2 (6 bases). V lost 5 bases, J lost 11 bases, and 17 bases lay in between. The CDR3 covers 13 residues.

This chain connects TRBV9 to TRBJ2-3; D perhaps matches TRBD2 (6 bases). There are 15 residues in the CDR3. Germline V lookup: CDR1 SGDLS, CDR2 YYNGEE. The V and J ends lost 8 bases and 2 bases respectively, with 18 bases between them. The CDR3 coding sequence is TGTGCCAGTAGGTCGGGGGACGCGAACACAGATACGCAGTATTTT. It codes for CASRSGDANTDTQYF.

Only a few counts were recorded for this clonotype. The V call is TRBV6-2 or TRBV6-3, the J call TRBJ2-1, with TRBD1 matching 7 bases. Germline V gene lookup returns CDR1 MNHEY and CDR2 SVGEGT. V was clipped by 2 bases and J by 15 bases; unmatched bases: 4. This CDR3 comprises 11 residues. The CDR3 loop is CASSYKGAAFF. In nucleotides, the CDR3 is TGTGCCAGCAGTTACAAGGGGGCGGCGTTCTTC.

The CDR3 region is CASSFMAGVADNEQFF. CDR3 nucleotides: TGTGCCAGCAGCTTCATGGCGGGAGTCGCTGACAATGAGCAGTTCTTC. The chain carries TRBV7-2 and TRBJ2-1; TRBD2 agrees at 7 bases. The V segment lost 3 bases and the J segment 5 bases; nucleotides outside the gene matches: 10. The germline gives CDR1 SGHTA, CDR2 FQGNSA. The length of the CDR3 is 16 residues.

This clonotype was recorded at least ten times. This chain joins TRBV7-2 and TRBJ2-1; no firm D call. V was trimmed by 5 bases and J by 5 bases, leaving 13 bases between them. The CDR3 is 14 residues long. Germline CDR1 reads SGHTA; CDR2 reads FQGNSA. The CDR3: CASSILFADNEQFF. CDR3 coding DNA: TGTGCCAGCAGCATCCTATTTGCGGACAATGAGCAGTTCTTC.

There are a few counts of this clonotype. The CDR3 sequence: CASSTQGRTYNEQFF. The CDR3 bases are TGTGCCAGCAGCACACAGGGGAGAACCTACAATGAGCAGTTCTTC. The rearrangement uses TRBV7-9 and TRBJ2-1; 7 bases match TRBD1. The CDR3 loop spans 15 amino acids. Germline values: CDR1 SEHNR, CDR2 FQNEAQ (reference sequence). V trimming: 5 bases; J trimming: 2 bases; junction bases outside the gene matches: 6.